This record looks at one TCR beta chain sequence and its context. This clonotype has just a few counts. Its cognate antigen has yet to be identified. The input lacks base qualities; no much larger clone sits a single base away. The sample is drawn from a study of T-cell memory formation after mild COVID-19 listed by TCRdb under 2021. Looking at the study overall: TCR sequence clusters from the two donors were found to be largely donor specific. In a couple of donors, T-cell clones that expanded and contracted after mild COVID-19 were tracked by sequencing TCRalpha and TCRbeta repertoires over time. Two young, previously healthy adult volunteers made up the cohort, one male and one female.

Ficoll-Paque density gradient centrifugation was the method used to isolate PBMCs. Study-wide findings and limitations: The second-wave clones that peaked on day 37 were not confirmed to be SARS-CoV-2 specific. Contracting CD4+ clones were found mainly in CM and EM memory subsets, while CD8+ clones were enriched in EMRA. Some responding clones were detected in pre-infection memory, suggesting pre-existing cross-reactive memory T cells joined the SARS-CoV-2 response. Balanced CD4/CD8 phenotypes were observed for clones contracting from day 15 to 85, whereas a bias towards CD4+ was observed for a second wave of clones expanding from day 15 to 37. The study included only two mild cases, and larger cohorts that include severe cases with pre-infection samples were judged to be necessary.

V has 4 bases trimmed and J has 6 bases trimmed; junction bases matching no gene number 4. From the cysteine through the phenylalanine, the CDR3 covers 14 amino acids. This entry keeps only the CDR3 DNA: 42 bases, framed from base 1. Sequencing used an Illumina NovaSeq 6000. TCRalpha and TCRbeta cDNA libraries were built by 5'RACE with constant-segment primers, adding sample barcodes and unique molecular identifiers. Trizol reagent was used to extract RNA from every sample. The libraries were amplified in two PCR steps, and the second step added a second sample barcode and Illumina TruSeq adapters. Libraries were sequenced on an Illumina NovaSeq with 2 x 150 bp paired-end reads. In the source study's methods: Reads were demultiplexed and collapsed into UMI-guided consensus sequences with migec v1.2.7. Using mixcr v2.1.11, the UMI consensuses were aligned to TRA and TRB V and J templates and assembled into clonotypes. Expanded or contracted clonotypes were those called significant by both edgeR and NoisET, with noise models trained on biological replicates. edgeR calls used a false discovery rate-adjusted p below 0.01 and a log2 fold-change threshold of 1. As an exploratory analysis of dynamics, PCA with hierarchical clustering was applied to max-normalized trajectories of the 1000 most abundant clonotypes. The CD4 or CD8 phenotype of responding clones was assigned using the separately sequenced CD4+ and CD8+ repertoires. The raw public data were reprocessed by TCRdb itself: fastp quality trimming at Q25, MiXCR clonotype calling, in-frame beta chains only. Rows are combined by CDR3 protein, so each entry shows the most common genes and DNA. TCRdb assigned the V and J calls; the authors' analysis was not used. The sample table lists some 120,000 distinct CDR3 sequences, approximately 15% of them with a count of one. The ten top clones hold more than 11% of the sample.

Sequencing was carried out using PBMCs or a T cell subset sorted from them (not recorded which). The sequence is built from TRBV12-3 or TRBV12-4 and TRBJ2-1, with 9 junctional bases fitting TRBD1. This clonotype was sampled from an adult woman who had mild COVID-19 (a few samples of this study predate the infection). The sample titles of this study are shuffled in the database, so cell type and time point are left out; the donor was told from shared clones. The sequenced DNA: TGTGCCAGCAGTTCCAACAGGGGGCGCAATGAGCAGTTCTTC. The resulting protein is CASSSNRGRNEQFF.